This T cell receptor (beta chain) was retrieved from a study of siplizumab effects on memory and regulatory T cells. Only in-frame clones appear in the TCRdb table, and some are missing; sequencing was by immunoSEQ multiplex PCR. This sample has approximately 100,000 clones, with around nine tenths found just once. Study outcomes and limitations: A mean of approximately 69% of mappable alloreactive CD4+ clones were Treg-derived with siplizumab, compared with around 26% in controls. Naive T cells were seen as more diverse than memory cells and as major alloresponse contributors. Whether the proliferating Tregs (from siplizumab cultures) were suppressive was not confirmed.

Details on this clone: Its antigen remains unknown.

CDR1 and CDR2 from the germline V gene are SGHRS and YFSETQ. After removal of 1 base from V and 7 bases from J, the junction contained 10 bases not matched to a gene. CDR3 size: 16 residues. This sequence was found in a human donor in good health. The chain uses TRBV5-1 and TRBJ2-1; 8 bases fit TRBD2. Sequences were obtained from non-Treg CD4+ T cells sorted from blood. CDR3 residues: CASSLRVGSGGNEQFF. CDR3 bases: TGCGCCAGCAGCTTGAGGGTGGGAAGCGGGGGAAATGAGCAGTTCTTC.